A single sample is the source of the 20 T cell receptor beta chains below, sequenced in a study of identical twins. TCRdb independently ran MiXCR on the 5' RACE reads; one entry per CDR3 protein. Of roughly 690,000 distinct CDR3 sequences in the sample, approximately 21% are singletons; the top ten hold about 4.3%. These same records also appear under a second study, on T cells expressing NK-cell markers.

Material for sequencing was PBMCs. All receptors come from a woman aged 18-30 years in good health.

This clonotype showed up just a few times. This chain links TRBV5-1 with TRBJ1-6; D possibly corresponds to TRBD1 (5 bases). Trimming took off 0 bases at V and 9 bases at J, with 19 bases between the two ends. The CDR3 has 17 residues. Per the germline V gene, CDR1 is SGHRS and CDR2 is YFSETQ. The CDR3: CASSLGSGPSGGSPLHF. CDR3 sequence (DNA): TGCGCCAGCAGCTTGGGGTCCGGGCCCTCTGGGGGTTCACCCCTCCACTTT.

In its sample, this clonotype was seen a few times. The chain recombines TRBV4-2 with TRBJ1-1; no definite D call. The CDR3 contains 13 residues. Looked up from germline, CDR1 is LGHNA and CDR2 is YNFKEQ. V was trimmed by 0 bases and J by 8 bases, leaving 10 bases between them. This CDR3 reads CASSQDLGREAFF. The CDR3 coding sequence is TGTGCCAGCAGCCAAGATCTTGGCAGAGAAGCTTTCTTT.

V gene TRBV18 combines with J gene TRBJ1-2, with D tentatively TRBD1 (6 bases). Trimming cost V 5 bases and J 6 bases, with 16 bases left between them. The V gene's germline CDR1 is KGHSH and CDR2 LQKENI. The CDR3 spans 14 residues. CDR3 bases: TGTGCCAGCTCAGCCCAAAGACAGGATAATGGCTACACCTTC. Translation gives CASSAQRQDNGYTF.

This clonotype was counted ten times or more. The chain combines TRBV20-1 with TRBJ2-2, with 10 bases matching TRBD2. Germline V gene data show CDR1 as DFQATT and CDR2 as SNEGSKA (reference sequence). The CDR3 covers 16 residues. Trimming removed 1 base from V and 3 bases from J; junction bases left unmatched: 5. The CDR3 here is CSARAPSGGDTGELFF. DNA for the CDR3: TGCAGTGCTAGAGCCCCTAGCGGGGGCGACACCGGGGAGCTGTTTTTT.

This clonotype was recorded a few times. V usage is TRBV27 and J usage is TRBJ1-6; TRBD1 matches 11 bases. Germline V gene sequence: CDR1 MNHEY, CDR2 SMNVEV (reference sequence). The CDR3 has 15 residues. Trimming at V came to 2 bases and at J to 9 bases, leaving 3 bases not matched to a gene. CDR3 loop: CASSLRDRGGSPLHF. The CDR3 DNA follows: TGTGCCAGCAGTTTACGGGACAGGGGGGGTTCACCCCTCCACTTT.

This clonotype came up many times. The V and J genes are TRBV27 and TRBJ2-1, with D possibly called TRBD1 or TRBD2 (5 bases each). CDR3 length: 15 amino acids. V was pared by 6 bases and J by 9 bases, with 21 bases between. Per the germline V gene, CDR1 is MNHEY and CDR2 is SMNVEV (reference sequence). This chain's CDR3 is CASSEIRDGFGEQFF. As DNA, the CDR3 is TGTGCCAGCAGCGAAATCCGGGACGGCTTCGGTGAGCAGTTCTTC.

In this sample, this clonotype turned up a few times. The chain combines TRBV29-1 with TRBJ2-7; maybe TRBD1 (6 bases). Germline lookup yields CDR1 SQVTM and CDR2 ANQGSEA. The CDR3 runs 13 residues. The ends were cut back, 6 bases at V and 3 bases at J, with 15 bases in the middle. CDR3 protein: CSVNTGQHYEQYF. CDR3 coding DNA: TGCAGCGTAAACACAGGACAGCACTACGAGCAGTACTTC.

V usage is TRBV20-1 and J usage is TRBJ1-1; 7 nucleotides agree with TRBD1. The germline gives CDR1 DFQATT, CDR2 SNEGSKA (reference sequence). With 6 bases clipped from V and 4 bases from J, the junction kept 5 bases outside the gene matches. This CDR3 region has 12 residues. The CDR3 reads CSAIAGGTEAFF. The DNA of the CDR3 is TGCAGTGCGATCGCAGGGGGCACTGAAGCTTTCTTT.

The chain combines TRBV5-1 with TRBJ1-1; 9 bases match TRBD1. Germline CDR1 is SGHRS and CDR2 is YFSETQ. This CDR3 region has 16 residues. J lost 6 bases, V lost 0 bases, and 9 bases had no gene match. As DNA, the CDR3 is TGCGCCAGCAGCTTGGGAGGGACAGGGTTTAGTTCTGAAGCTTTCTTT. Translation: CASSLGGTGFSSEAFF.

The chain joins TRBV2 to TRBJ2-2, with TRBD2 matching 10 bases. From germline, CDR1 is SNHLY and CDR2 FYNNEI. Germline trimming cut 1 base from V and 3 bases from J; bases unmatched to any gene: 5. The CDR3 contains 17 residues. CDR3 amino acids: CASSEVLAGTYTGELFF. DNA of the CDR3: TGTGCCAGCAGTGAAGTACTAGCGGGGACTTACACCGGGGAGCTGTTTTTT.

The V call is TRBV12-3 or TRBV12-4, the J call TRBJ2-1, with D perhaps TRBD1 or TRBD2 (5 bases each). There are 15 residues in the CDR3. V lost 7 bases to trimming and J lost 7 bases, with 20 bases between them. This CDR3 reads CASNLGVPLGNEQFF. The CDR3 region has the DNA TGTGCCAGCAATTTGGGGGTTCCTCTGGGGAATGAGCAGTTCTTC.

This clonotype was seen only a few times. The gene calls are TRBV15 and TRBJ2-7; no definite D call. The CDR3 is 14 residues long. Trimming stripped 8 bases from V and 2 bases from J, with 16 bases between. Germline V gene lookup returns CDR1 LNHNV and CDR2 YYDKDF (reference sequence). DNA for the CDR3: TGTGCCACCTCCCACCCGGGCAGAACCTACGAGCAGTACTTC. The encoded protein is CATSHPGRTYEQYF.

This clonotype was counted at least ten times. The V gene is TRBV20-1, the J gene TRBJ1-2; D remains unclear. Germline values: CDR1 DFQATT, CDR2 SNEGSKA (reference sequence). The CDR3 spans 14 residues. Trimming shortened V by 1 base and J by 8 bases, and 17 bases separated the two germline ends. Here the CDR3 reads CSARGRTAAQGYTF. CDR3 in DNA: TGCAGTGCTAGAGGCAGGACGGCGGCTCAGGGCTACACCTTC.

The chain joins TRBV20-1 to TRBJ2-3, with 8 bases fitting TRBD2. CDR1 and CDR2 from the germline V gene are DFQATT and SNEGSKA (reference sequence). The CDR3 runs to 11 residues. Trimming removed 4 bases from V and 8 bases from J; junction bases left unmatched: 2. Written as DNA, the CDR3 is TGCAGTGCTATAGCGGGACTTACGCAGTATTTT. Its protein product is CSAIAGLTQYF.

V gene TRBV12-5 combines with J gene TRBJ2-7; unclear D gene. The germline V gene encodes CDR1 LGHNT and CDR2 FRNRAP. Trimming took 0 bases from V and 4 from J, leaving 13 bases between them. This CDR3 is 15 amino acids long. The DNA of the CDR3 is TGTGCTAGTGGTTTGGTTCTGGGCAGGCTATACGAGCAGTACTTC. Its protein is CASGLVLGRLYEQYF.

This clonotype appeared many times. This chain links TRBV2 with TRBJ2-3, with TRBD1 matching over 9 bases. V was pared by 6 bases and J by 6 bases, with 1 base of the junction left unmatched. This CDR3 region has 12 residues. The V gene's germline CDR1 is SNHLY and CDR2 FYNNEI. CDR3 residues: CASRDRGDTQYF. CDR3 DNA: TGTGCCAGCAGAGACAGGGGGGATACGCAGTATTTT.

The chain links TRBV4-2 to TRBJ1-2; no definite D call. Germline assignment: CDR1 LGHNA and CDR2 YNFKEQ. V lost 1 base, J lost 9 bases, and 12 bases lay in between. The CDR3 spans 13 residues. The CDR3 sequence is CASSQAPHGRYTF. The DNA for the CDR3 is TGTGCCAGCAGCCAAGCCCCTCACGGACGCTACACCTTC.

This CDR3 is CATIDRDTDTQYF. For the CDR3, the DNA is TGTGCCACCATAGACAGGGACACAGATACGCAGTATTTT. The chain employs TRBV28 and TRBJ2-3; 7 bases fit TRBD1. This CDR3 region has 13 residues. Germline V lookup: CDR1 MDHEN, CDR2 SYDVKM. J was trimmed by 2 bases and V by 10 bases; bases with no gene match: 6.

V is TRBV9 and J is TRBJ2-1; 16 nucleotides align to TRBD2. The trim removed 3 bases at V and 0 bases at J, leaving 9 bases unmatched. The CDR3 has 20 amino acids. CDR1 and CDR2 from the germline V gene are SGDLS and YYNGEE. The CDR3 sequence is CASSAPPGLAGGSSYNEQFF. CDR3 bases: TGTGCCAGCAGCGCCCCTCCGGGACTAGCGGGAGGGAGCTCCTACAATGAGCAGTTCTTC.

V gene TRBV20-1 combines with J gene TRBJ2-1; D possibly corresponds to TRBD1 (5 bases). The ends were cut back, 3 bases at V and 7 bases at J, with 13 bases in the middle. The CDR3 consists of 13 residues. From germline, CDR1 is DFQATT and CDR2 SNEGSKA (reference sequence). This CDR3 reads CSASPQGLNEQFF. The CDR3 DNA reads as TGCAGTGCTAGTCCCCAGGGCTTGAATGAGCAGTTCTTC.